A single sample is the source of the 19 T cell receptor beta chains below, sequenced in a study of CD8 T cells in ankylosing spondylitis. No antigen has been assigned to these receptors. Via MiXCR, TCRdb re-called the 5' RACE reads, giving one row per CDR3 protein. In the table there are about 420,000 distinct CDR3 sequences, around 24% of which are singletons. Study-level findings and limits: There was a TCR beta motif, made of roughly eight highly homologous variants, that appeared characteristic of ankylosing spondylitis blood.

Sequences were obtained from blood, either unsorted or a sorted T cell fraction (not recorded which). These receptor sequences come from a male donor with ankylosing spondylitis.

J is TRBJ2-6 and V is TRBV21-1; the DNA was not compared with TRBD1, the D call given in the table. TRBV21-1 is an annotated pseudogene. This CDR3 region has 17 residues. The DNA of the CDR3 is TGTGCCAGCAGCAACGTGTGCCGCCCCTCTGGGGCCAACGTCCTGACTTTC. Translation gives CASSNVCRPSGANVLTF.

The rearrangement links TRBV15 to TRBJ2-2; 8 positions match TRBD1. This CDR3 comprises 14 residues. From germline, CDR1 is LNHNV and CDR2 YYDKDF (reference sequence). J was trimmed by 6 bases and V by 6 bases; bases with no gene match: 6. Written as DNA, the CDR3 is TGTGCCACCAGGGACAGCAGGGGGCCCGGGGAGCTGTTTTTT. Translated, it gives CATRDSRGPGELFF.

This clonotype was found a few times. V gene TRBV7-2 combines with J gene TRBJ1-1, with D tentatively TRBD1 (5 bases). From germline, CDR1 is SGHTA and CDR2 FQGNSA. Trimming removed 5 bases from V and 0 bases from J, with 13 bases in between. This CDR3 has 15 amino acids. The CDR3 coding sequence is TGTGCCAGCAGCGACAGACAGCTAATGAACACTGAAGCTTTCTTT. It translates to CASSDRQLMNTEAFF. The whole variable domain, remainder taken from reference TRBV7-2 and TRBJ1-1, is GAGVSQSPSNKVTEKGKDVELRCDPISGHTALYWYRQSLGQGLEFLIYFQGNSAPDKSGLPSDRFSAERTGGSVSTLTIQRTQQEDSAVYLCASSDRQLMNTEAFFGQGTRLTVV.

This clonotype turned up a few times. This chain connects TRBV5-1 to TRBJ1-4; D remains ambiguous. The CDR3 is made up of 15 amino acids. The V and J ends lost 0 bases and 0 bases respectively, with 6 bases between them. Per the germline V gene, CDR1 is SGHRS and CDR2 is YFSETQ. The CDR3 loop is CASSLDSATNEKLFF. CDR3 coding DNA: TGCGCCAGCAGCTTGGACAGTGCAACTAATGAAAAACTGTTTTTT.

This chain links TRBV6-1 with TRBJ2-5, with 8 bases matching TRBD1. V lost 4 bases to trimming and J lost 5 bases; unmatched junction nucleotides: 6. This CDR3 has 14 amino acids. Germline V CDR1 and CDR2: MNHNS, SASEGT. The CDR3 loop is CASSASRDRETQYF. The CDR3 DNA sequence: TGTGCCAGCAGTGCCTCCCGGGACAGGGAGACCCAGTACTTC.

This clonotype appeared a few times. The chain combines TRBV6-1 with TRBJ2-3; 7 bases line up with TRBD1. Losses at the gene ends were 6 bases for V and 4 bases for J; bases not matched to a gene: 10. Germline lookup yields CDR1 MNHNS and CDR2 SASEGT. The length of the CDR3 is 15 residues. The CDR3 DNA reads as TGTGCCAGCAGGATTTGGACAGGTCGAGCAGATACGCAGTATTTT. Its translation: CASRIWTGRADTQYF.

The chain joins TRBV28 to TRBJ2-5, with 9 nucleotides matching TRBD2. The CDR3 totals 15 residues. Germline CDR1 and CDR2: MDHEN and SYDVKM. V was clipped by 3 bases and J by 1 base; unmatched bases: 3. The CDR3 nucleotides are TGTGCCAGCAGTTTCGCTAGCGGGGTCCAAGAGACCCAGTACTTC. Translating it yields CASSFASGVQETQYF.

The chain couples TRBV3-1 to TRBJ2-1, with 9 bases fitting TRBD2. V lost 4 bases to trimming and J lost 4 bases; unmatched junction nucleotides: 8. The CDR3 sequence is 16 residues long. Germline CDR1 and CDR2: LGHDT and YNNKEL (reference sequence). The DNA for the CDR3 is TGTGCCAGCAGCCCCTTGAGCGGGAGGAGTTACAATGAGCAGTTCTTC. It encodes CASSPLSGRSYNEQFF.

V is TRBV5-1 and J is TRBJ2-2, with 11 bases matching TRBD2. V shed 6 bases, J shed 4 bases, and the junction held 5 bases outside the gene matches. Germline assignment: CDR1 SGHRS and CDR2 YFSETQ. This CDR3 is 15 amino acids long. Written as DNA, the CDR3 is TGCGCCAGCACCCGACTAGCGGGGAGCACCGGGGAGCTGTTTTTT. It is translated as CASTRLAGSTGELFF.

The chain couples TRBV12-3 or TRBV12-4 to TRBJ2-1; D is ambiguous. The CDR3 is 15 amino acids. V was shortened by 5 bases and J by 6 bases, with 17 bases between the two germline ends. The CDR3 spells CASSPSRYASNEQFF. CDR3 nucleotide sequence: TGTGCCAGCAGTCCAAGCCGCTACGCTTCCAATGAGCAGTTCTTC.

V usage is TRBV11-2 and J usage is TRBJ2-2; 7 bases are a match to TRBD1. The germline CDR1 and CDR2 sequences are SGHAT and FQNNGV. This CDR3 comprises 17 residues. V was pared by 0 bases and J by 6 bases, with 10 bases of the junction left unmatched. The CDR3 bases are TGTGCCAGCAGCTTAGAAGCGGCAGGGGGTTTCGCCGGGGAGCTGTTTTTT. It translates to CASSLEAAGGFAGELFF.

This chain links TRBV14 with TRBJ2-3; D is uncertain. Trimming left V 0 bases short and J 0 bases short, with 7 bases between. The CDR3 is 15 amino acids. Germline CDR1 and CDR2: SGHDN and FVKESK. The CDR3: CASSQDRPSTDTQYF. The CDR3 region has the DNA TGTGCCAGCAGCCAAGATAGGCCAAGCACAGATACGCAGTATTTT.

This clonotype came up a few times. The V call is TRBV29-1, the J call TRBJ2-5, with 8 bases that match TRBD2. This CDR3 region has 16 residues. V lost 2 bases and J lost 6; bases outside the gene matches: 14. CDR1 is SQVTM and CDR2 is ANQGSEA in the germline V gene. CDR3 nucleotides: TGCAGCGTTGAACGGCGTCGGGGGGGGACCCCCAAGACCCAGTACTTC. Translation gives CSVERRRGGTPKTQYF.

This clonotype was found many times. The genes are TRBV29-1 and TRBJ2-2, with 12 bases identical to TRBD1. Germline V gives CDR1 SQVTM, CDR2 ANQGSEA. The CDR3 is 17 amino acids. V shed 6 bases and J 6 bases; nucleotides not matched to a gene: 14. CDR3 nucleotides: TGCAGCGTAGCTGCCAGGGGACAGGGGGCTCGTGCCGGGGAGCTGTTTTTT. This encodes CSVAARGQGARAGELFF.

This clonotype was detected only a few times. Written as DNA, the CDR3 is TGTGCCAGCAGTCCCCTCGTAGGGCGTCAGCCCCAGCATTTT. As protein: CASSPLVGRQPQHF. The chain links TRBV6-1 to TRBJ1-5; the D is unclear. V lost 5 bases to trimming and J lost 6 bases, with 14 bases between them. Germline assignment: CDR1 MNHNS and CDR2 SASEGT. CDR3 length: 14 residues.

The V and J genes are TRBV12-3 or TRBV12-4 and TRBJ2-2; D possibly matches TRBD1 or TRBD2 (5 bases each). V was pared by 6 bases and J by 2 bases, with 16 bases between. There are 16 residues in the CDR3. DNA of the CDR3: TGTGCCAGCAGGGGACCAGGACAAAGAAACACCGGGGAGCTGTTTTTT. Translation: CASRGPGQRNTGELFF.

In its sample, this clonotype was seen a few times. The CDR3 spells CSARHPPHDTQYF. CDR3 bases: TGCAGTGCTAGACATCCCCCCCATGATACGCAGTATTTT. The chain has TRBV20-1 and TRBJ2-3; D is unresolved. The CDR3 spans 13 residues. Germline values: CDR1 DFQATT, CDR2 SNEGSKA (reference sequence). V lost 2 bases and J 6 bases, leaving 12 bases between the germline ends.

This clonotype came up a few times. In DNA form, the CDR3 reads TGTGCCAGCAGCTTAGGGCAGCAGGGGGGCAATGAGCAGTTCTTC. Its translation: CASSLGQQGGNEQFF. The genes are TRBV7-9 and TRBJ2-1, with a possible D match to TRBD1 (7 bases). Trimming stripped 1 base from V and 6 bases from J, with 13 bases between. The germline gives CDR1 SEHNR, CDR2 FQNEAQ (reference sequence). The CDR3 consists of 15 residues.

This clonotype was seen a handful of times. The rearrangement uses TRBV15 and TRBJ1-4; 10 bases map to TRBD1. Per the germline V gene, CDR1 is LNHNV and CDR2 is YYDKDF (reference sequence). With V trimmed by 5 bases and J by 2 bases, 2 bases remained unmatched. The CDR3 has 15 residues. The CDR3 DNA follows: TGTGCCACCAGCCTGGACAGGGGGACTAATGAAAAACTGTTTTTT. It encodes CATSLDRGTNEKLFF.